These 30 T cell receptor beta chains came from one sample sequenced in a study of cytomegalovirus exposure and HLA in healthy donors. Primers included in the PCR were 60 Vbeta and 13 Jbeta primers. The assay was immunoSEQ multiplex PCR, and TCRdb's table has in-frame clones only and misses some. The sample holds approximately 170,000 clones; roughly 79% are singletons and the top ten take about 1.6%. The sample comprised PBMCs. The source is a man aged 35 to 55 in good health and CMV-seronegative.

The chain joins TRBV7-3 to TRBJ1-4; no definite D call. The ends were cut back, 5 bases at V and 2 bases at J, with 12 bases in the middle. This CDR3 contains 15 residues. Per the germline V gene, CDR1 is SGHTA and CDR2 is FQGTGA. As DNA, the CDR3 is TGTGCCAGCAGCCCCGGAGGGAATACTAATGAAAAACTGTTTTTT. As protein: CASSPGGNTNEKLFF.

CDR3 in DNA: TGTGCCAGCAGCTTGGGGACAGGGACCGAGCAGTACGTC. Its protein product is CASSLGTGTEQYV. The chain combines TRBV5-6 with TRBJ2-7; 8 bases fit TRBD1. The germline CDR1 and CDR2 sequences are SGHDT and YYEEEE. The CDR3 is 13 residues long. V was clipped by 0 bases and J by 6 bases; unmatched bases: 2.

With regard to this clone: A read error may account for a junction end that differs from germline. The J gene is TRBJ2-6, the V gene TRBV4-2, with 10 bases that match TRBD2. This CDR3 has 16 residues. Germline CDR1 is LGHNA and CDR2 is YNFKEQ. The CDR3: CASSQVAGGWANGLTF. In nucleotides, the CDR3 is TGTGCCAGCAGCCAAGTAGCGGGGGGCTGGGCCAACGGCCTGACTTTC.

The V gene is TRBV7-9, the J gene TRBJ2-3; D perhaps matches TRBD2 (5 bases). Trimming stripped 2 bases from V and 6 bases from J, with 12 bases between. The CDR3 has 14 amino acids. Germline V gene lookup returns CDR1 SEHNR and CDR2 FQNEAQ (reference sequence). This CDR3 is CASSLLDSGDTQYF. The CDR3 bases are TGTGCCAGCAGCTTACTGGATTCGGGGGATACGCAGTATTTT.

This sequence joins TRBV18 and TRBJ2-5, with D perhaps matching TRBD1 (5 bases). Germline values: CDR1 KGHSH, CDR2 LQKENI. V dropped 7 bases and J dropped 3 bases, with 12 bases sitting between them. The CDR3 spans 13 residues. CDR3 sequence reads: CASYRSQEETQYF. In DNA, the CDR3 is TGTGCCAGCTACCGATCACAGGAAGAGACCCAGTACTTC.

This chain connects TRBV5-4 to TRBJ2-3, with D perhaps matching TRBD2 (6 bases). The CDR3 loop spans 15 amino acids. The V end was cut by 5 bases, the J end by 0 bases, with 13 bases between. Germline CDR1 reads SGHNT; CDR2 reads YYREEE (reference sequence). CDR3 sequence reads: CASSNRDFSTDTQYF. Here the CDR3 DNA reads TGTGCCAGCAGTAACCGGGACTTTAGCACAGATACGCAGTATTTT. Variable domain in full (rest from reference TRBV5-4 and TRBJ2-3): ETGVTQSPTHLIKTRGQQVTLRCSSQSGHNTVSWYQQALGQGPQFIFQYYREEENGRGNFPPRFSGLQFPNYSSELNVNALELDDSALYLCASSNRDFSTDTQYFGPGTRLTVL.

The rearrangement joins TRBV5-6 to TRBJ1-3, with a tentative D call TRBD1 (5 bases). This CDR3 region has 18 residues. Trimming took 1 base from V and 4 from J, leaving 21 bases between them. CDR1 and CDR2 (germline): SGHDT, YYEEEE. CDR3 amino acids: CASSLTVGAFSWGNTIYF. Written as DNA, the CDR3 is TGTGCCAGCAGCTTGACAGTAGGGGCGTTTTCGTGGGGAAACACCATATATTTT.

This clone was recorded a few times. The chain couples TRBV19 to TRBJ2-5, with D tentatively TRBD2 (5 bases). CDR3 length: 15 amino acids. Trimming shortened V by 5 bases and J by 6 bases, and 19 bases separated the two germline ends. Germline values: CDR1 LNHDA, CDR2 SQIVND (reference sequence). The DNA of the CDR3 is TGTGCCAGTAGTTCCCTGGGCGGGCTCAGGAAGACCCAGTACTTC. This encodes CASSSLGGLRKTQYF.

The chain joins TRBV7-9 to TRBJ2-5; TRBD2 aligns across 10 bases. Germline V gene lookup returns CDR1 SEHNR and CDR2 FQNEAQ (reference sequence). The J segment lost 5 bases and the V segment lost 5 bases, leaving 8 bases of the junction unmatched. The CDR3 extends over 15 amino acids. Here the CDR3 DNA reads TGTGCCAGCAGCGCCCCCCTAGCGGGAGATGAGACCCAGTACTTC. Translation gives CASSAPLAGDETQYF.

The V call is TRBV6-5, the J call TRBJ2-4; D is unresolved. CDR1 is MNHEY, CDR2 SVGAGI, per germline. V dropped 8 bases and J dropped 9 bases, with 8 bases sitting between them. There are 10 residues in the CDR3. CDR3 sequence (DNA): TGTGCCAGCCAGGATGGCATTCAGTACTTC. Amino acid sequence: CASQDGIQYF.

The rearrangement links TRBV7-8 to TRBJ2-7, with D uncertain. V dropped 8 bases and J dropped 4 bases, with 9 bases sitting between them. The CDR3 consists of 11 residues. The germline V gene encodes CDR1 SGHVS and CDR2 FQNEAQ. This chain's CDR3 is CASRDLYEQYV. The CDR3 DNA is TGTGCCAGCCGCGACTTATACGAGCAGTACGTC.

The chain is built from TRBV13 and TRBJ2-7, with 9 bases identical to TRBD1. Unmatched junction bases numbered 7, after V lost 5 bases and J lost 2 bases. This CDR3 is 15 amino acids long. CDR1 is PRHDT, CDR2 FYEKMQ, per germline (reference sequence). The CDR3 reads CASSSSGTGTYEQYF. Written as DNA, the CDR3 is TGTGCCAGCAGCAGCTCCGGGACAGGGACCTACGAGCAGTACTTC.

Concerning this clone: An end of the junction does not agree with germline; a read error may underlie this. V gene TRBV4-2 combines with J gene TRBJ2-4, with 10 bases fitting TRBD1. This CDR3 is built from 18 residues. From germline, CDR1 is LGHNA and CDR2 YNFKEQ. The chain's CDR3 is CASSSPGRGTGAWNSQYF. The CDR3 DNA reads TGTGCCAGCAGCTCACCGGGGAGGGGGACAGGGGCTTGGAACAGTCAGTACTTC.

The V call is TRBV7-2, the J call TRBJ2-7, with D possibly matching TRBD2 (6 bases). Deletions cut 2 bases from V and 3 bases from J, with 11 bases between. Germline V lookup: CDR1 SGHTA, CDR2 FQGNSA. CDR3 length: 14 residues. In DNA form, the CDR3 reads TGTGCCAGCAGCTTAAGGGCAGCGGGCTACGAGCAGTACGTC. Amino acid sequence: CASSLRAAGYEQYV.

The chain employs TRBV4-1 and TRBJ2-7; 8 bases fit TRBD2. With V trimmed by 4 bases and J by 2 bases, 10 bases remained unmatched. This CDR3 has 16 residues. From germline, CDR1 is MGHRA and CDR2 YSYEKL. This chain's CDR3 is CASSRLPGLGTYEQYF. The CDR3 region has the DNA TGCGCCAGCAGCCGACTACCGGGACTAGGTACCTACGAGCAGTACTTC.

This clone was recorded once. The chain couples TRBV27 to TRBJ1-2; 7 bases are a match to TRBD1. J was trimmed by 6 bases and V by 5 bases; bases with no gene match: 9. Germline CDR1 and CDR2: MNHEY and SMNVEV (reference sequence). This CDR3 contains 14 residues. The CDR3 DNA is TGTGCCAGCAGTATAGCGACAGGGCGGAATGGCTACACCTTC. Its translation is CASSIATGRNGYTF.

CDR3 sequence reads: CASGRGRGTYNEQFF. CDR3 bases: TGTGCCAGCGGACGAGGGCGGGGGACATACAATGAGCAGTTCTTC. The rearrangement uses TRBV6-5 and TRBJ2-1; perhaps TRBD2 as D (7 bases). There are 15 residues in the CDR3. Trimming left V 8 bases short and J 4 bases short, with 18 bases between. CDR1 is MNHEY and CDR2 is SVGAGI in the germline V gene.

The chain has TRBV11-2 and TRBJ2-7; tentative D call: TRBD2 (5 bases). V shed 3 bases and J shed 5 bases, with 11 bases lying between them. This CDR3 spans 13 amino acids. CDR1 and CDR2 (germline): SGHAT, FQNNGV. The CDR3, as DNA: TGTGCCAGCAGCTTCGGCGGGCTAAACGAGCAGTACGTC. This gives the protein CASSFGGLNEQYV.

V and J are TRBV18 and TRBJ1-1, with D unresolved. The V end was cut by 9 bases, the J end by 1 base, with 9 bases between. The CDR3 contains 12 residues. CDR1 is KGHSH and CDR2 is LQKENI in the germline V gene. CDR3 DNA sequence: TGTGCCAGTCGAGGGCCGAACACTGAAGCTTTCTTT. Translating it yields CASRGPNTEAFF.

V and J are TRBV9 and TRBJ2-3; TRBD2 aligns across 7 bases. Germline V gives CDR1 SGDLS, CDR2 YYNGEE. J lost 0 bases, V lost 4 bases, and 8 bases had no gene match. This CDR3 contains 16 residues. CDR3 DNA sequence: TGTGCCAGCAGCCTGACCCTTAGCGGGAGCACAGATACGCAGTATTTT. Protein sequence: CASSLTLSGSTDTQYF.

This chain links TRBV19 with TRBJ1-1; D possibly corresponds to TRBD1 (5 bases). The CDR3 contains 13 residues. Germline values: CDR1 LNHDA, CDR2 SQIVND (reference sequence). V lost 4 bases, J lost 4 bases, and 10 bases lay in between. The CDR3: CASSKGYGTEAFF. The CDR3 DNA reads TGTGCCAGTAGTAAGGGGTACGGCACTGAAGCTTTCTTT.

This sequence joins TRBV9 and TRBJ2-1; TRBD1 agrees at 7 bases. Germline V gene sequence: CDR1 SGDLS, CDR2 YYNGEE. V lost 3 bases and J lost 6; bases outside the gene matches: 6. The CDR3 has 14 amino acids. The CDR3: CASSGGQRLNEQFF. In DNA, the CDR3 is TGTGCCAGCAGCGGGGGACAGCGACTCAATGAGCAGTTCTTC.

The V call is TRBV7-3, the J call TRBJ2-5; 7 positions agree with TRBD2. The CDR3 runs to 15 residues. Germline loops: CDR1 SGHTA, CDR2 FQGTGA. Trimming took 4 bases from V and 4 from J; bases not matched to a gene: 9. The CDR3 DNA reads as TGTGCCAGCAGCTCCGGTTGGGCGGGAGCAGAGACCCAGTACTTC. Translated, it gives CASSSGWAGAETQYF. The full variable domain, its missing parts supplied by reference TRBV7-3 and TRBJ2-5, is GAGVSQTPSNKVTEKGKYVELRCDPISGHTALYWYRQSLGQGPEFLIYFQGTGAADDSGLPNDRFFAVRPEGSVSTLKIQRTERGDSAVYLCASSSGWAGAETQYFGPGTRLLVL.

This clone was observed a handful of times. A junction end diverges from the germline sequence, so it may reflect a read error. CDR3 bases: TGTGCCAGCAGCGAAGAGACAGGGGGCTCCTGGAATGAAAAACTGTTTTTT. Residues: CASSEETGGSWNEKLFF. V usage is TRBV14 and J usage is TRBJ1-4; 10 bases agree with TRBD1. The CDR3 spans 17 residues. The germline V gene encodes CDR1 SGHDN and CDR2 FVKESK.

This clone was counted only a few times. This rearrangement joins TRBV2 to TRBJ1-3, with unresolved D. V was pared by 5 bases and J by 11 bases, with 7 bases between. The CDR3 is 10 amino acids. Germline CDR1 and CDR2: SNHLY and FYNNEI. In DNA, the CDR3 is TGTGCCAGCAGTTATATAGCCATATATTTT. Residues: CASSYIAIYF.

The chain links TRBV13 to TRBJ2-5, with 8 bases identical to TRBD1. V was clipped by 6 bases and J by 4 bases; unmatched bases: 7. This CDR3 contains 14 residues. Germline V gene sequence: CDR1 PRHDT, CDR2 FYEKMQ (reference sequence). CDR3 amino acids: CASRRTGRRETQYF. CDR3 DNA sequence: TGTGCCAGCAGACGGACAGGGAGGAGAGAGACCCAGTACTTC.

The chain has TRBV29-1 and TRBJ2-5; tentative D call: TRBD2 (6 bases). The V gene's germline CDR1 is SQVTM and CDR2 ANQGSEA. This CDR3 contains 13 residues. Trimming removed 3 bases from V and 5 bases from J, with 13 bases in between. The CDR3, as DNA: TGCAGCGTTGAGGAGGGGTTAGGGGAGACCCAGTACTTC. Protein sequence: CSVEEGLGETQYF.

This chain links TRBV6-5 with TRBJ2-5; D is perhaps TRBD1 (6 bases). The CDR3 is 13 amino acids. Trimming cost V 7 bases and J 7 bases, with 16 bases left between them. Per the germline V gene, CDR1 is MNHEY and CDR2 is SVGAGI. Here the CDR3 DNA reads TGTGCCAGCACTGGCCAGGGGCTCGGGACCCAGTACTTC. It translates to CASTGQGLGTQYF.

DNA of the CDR3: TGCGCCAGCAGCTTGGAAGGTGCGGCGGGAGGCCACGAGCAGTACTTC. Protein product: CASSLEGAAGGHEQYF. This rearrangement joins TRBV5-1 to TRBJ2-7; 8 nucleotides agree with TRBD2. This CDR3 contains 16 residues. J lost 5 bases, V lost 0 bases, and 10 bases had no gene match. Germline values: CDR1 SGHRS, CDR2 YFSETQ.

J is TRBJ2-1 and V is TRBV2, with 8 nucleotides matching TRBD2. The CDR3 extends over 12 amino acids. V was pared by 8 bases and J by 15 bases, with 12 bases of the junction left unmatched. The germline V gene encodes CDR1 SNHLY and CDR2 FYNNEI. The CDR3 DNA reads as TGTGCCAGCGCGCGGGAGGCCCCATCAGGGTTCTTC. It translates to CASAREAPSGFF.